This T cell receptor (beta chain) originates from a study of shared clonotypes between healthy human individuals. About the research overall: The study drew on a couple of women and a few men aged 18 to 49 as donors.

Germline V CDR1 and CDR2: SQVTM, ANQGSEA. The CDR3 length is 13 residues. V lost 8 bases to trimming and J lost 8 bases; unmatched junction nucleotides: 14. Using immunoSEQ multiplex PCR, the repertoire was profiled, and TCRdb retains in-frame clones only, with some absent. The sample carries roughly 1.5 million clones, nearly 99% recorded once. The source material was naive CD4+ T cells sorted from blood. The sample's subset: CD45RA+ positively selected. This sequence joins TRBV29-1 and TRBJ1-2, with 7 positions matching TRBD1. The TCR sequence derives from a man aged 25-40 years in good health. CDR3 in amino acids: CSFGQVLSGGYTF. DNA for the CDR3: TGCAGCTTCGGACAGGTTTTATCTGGCGGCTACACCTTC. The full variable domain, completed using reference TRBV29-1 and TRBJ1-2, is SAVISQKPSRDICQRGTSLTIQCQVDSQVTMMFWYRQQPGQSLTLIATANQGSEATYESGFVIDKFPISRPNLTFSTLTVSNMSPEDSSIYLCSFGQVLSGGYTFGSGTRLTVV.